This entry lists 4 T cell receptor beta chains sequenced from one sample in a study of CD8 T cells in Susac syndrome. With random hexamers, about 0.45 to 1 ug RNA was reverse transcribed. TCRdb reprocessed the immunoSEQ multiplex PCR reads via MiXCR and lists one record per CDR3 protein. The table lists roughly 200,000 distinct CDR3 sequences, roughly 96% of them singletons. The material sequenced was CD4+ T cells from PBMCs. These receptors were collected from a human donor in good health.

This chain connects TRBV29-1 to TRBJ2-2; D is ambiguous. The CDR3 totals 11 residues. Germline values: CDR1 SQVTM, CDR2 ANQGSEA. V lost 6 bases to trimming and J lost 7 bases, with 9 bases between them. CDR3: CSVLRGGELFF. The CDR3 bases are TGCAGCGTCCTCCGAGGCGGGGAGCTGTTTTTT.

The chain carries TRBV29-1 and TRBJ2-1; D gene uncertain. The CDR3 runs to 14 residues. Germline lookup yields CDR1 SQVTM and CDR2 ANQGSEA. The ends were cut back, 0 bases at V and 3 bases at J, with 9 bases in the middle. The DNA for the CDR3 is TGCAGCGTTGAAGATCGCACGTTCTACAATGAGCAGTTCTTC. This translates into CSVEDRTFYNEQFF.

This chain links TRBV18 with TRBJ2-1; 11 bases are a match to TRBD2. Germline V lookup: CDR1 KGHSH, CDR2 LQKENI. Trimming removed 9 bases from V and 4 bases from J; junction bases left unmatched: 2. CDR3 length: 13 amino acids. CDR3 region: CARGLAAYNEQFF. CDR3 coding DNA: TGTGCCAGGGGACTAGCGGCTTACAATGAGCAGTTCTTC.

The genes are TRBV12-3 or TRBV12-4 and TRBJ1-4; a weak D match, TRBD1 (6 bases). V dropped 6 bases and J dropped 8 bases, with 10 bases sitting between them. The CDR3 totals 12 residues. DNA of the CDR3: TGTGCCAGCAGCCCAGGACAGGAAAAACTGTTTTTT. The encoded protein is CASSPGQEKLFF.